This T cell receptor beta chain is drawn from a study of a mutant IDH1 vaccine in newly diagnosed glioma. As to time point: week 35, safety follow-up. Each vaccine dose was 300 ug of mutant IDH1 20-mer peptide, with topical imiquimod. Repertoires were generated with immunoSEQ multiplex PCR, while TCRdb's copy carries only in-frame clones and drops some. The sample has about 60,000 clones, 81% seen once. With respect to this clone: Its antigen is as yet unknown.

The V gene lost 0 bases and the J gene lost 2 bases, with 5 bases spanning the gap. From germline, CDR1 is SGDLS and CDR2 YYNGEE. The CDR3 runs 13 residues. The chain has TRBV9 and TRBJ1-1; D call uncertain. This sequence was found in a man aged 40-50 years with glioma. The sample consisted of PBMCs, taken from a glioma patient whose treatment included an IDH1 peptide vaccine. CDR3 in DNA: TGTGCCAGCAGCGTAGCAGTAAACACTGAAGCTTTCTTT. The encoded protein is CASSVAVNTEAFF. The full variable domain, rest sourced from reference TRBV9 and TRBJ1-1, is DSGVTQTPKHLITATGQRVTLRCSPRSGDLSVYWYQQSLDQGLQFLIQYYNGEERAKGNILERFSAQQFPDLHSELNLSSLELGDSALYFCASSVAVNTEAFFGQGTRLTVV.